This record covers a single T cell receptor beta chain. Its target is unknown. These data are taken from a study of beta chain features in type 1 diabetes. TCRB transcripts that were expressed got sequenced, as all of the isolated RNA had been reverse transcribed. Sequenced by immunoSEQ multiplex PCR; TCRdb stores in-frame clones only, minus some. The table records some 700,000 clones, 13% of them present only once. This CDR3 is 18 amino acids long. Germline V gene sequence: CDR1 MGHRA, CDR2 YSYEKL. The junction had 12 bases not matched to a gene; V was cut back by 0 bases and J by 3 bases. Notes on the study in general: Shorter templates might be favored by PCR, equally in patients and controls. Moderate yet significant TCRB CDR3 shortening was seen in Type 1 diabetes patients in all four CD4+ subsets. Individuals with type 1 diabetes displayed fewer insertions and more deletions at VDJ junctions.

Sequencing was performed on naive CD4+ T cells from blood. The V gene is TRBV4-1, the J gene TRBJ1-2, with TRBD1 identical over 8 bases. The sequence was obtained from a young man with type 1 diabetes. The CDR3 protein is CASSQERGQALTDYGYTF. The CDR3 DNA follows: TGCGCCAGCAGCCAAGAGAGGGGACAGGCTCTAACTGACTATGGCTACACCTTC.